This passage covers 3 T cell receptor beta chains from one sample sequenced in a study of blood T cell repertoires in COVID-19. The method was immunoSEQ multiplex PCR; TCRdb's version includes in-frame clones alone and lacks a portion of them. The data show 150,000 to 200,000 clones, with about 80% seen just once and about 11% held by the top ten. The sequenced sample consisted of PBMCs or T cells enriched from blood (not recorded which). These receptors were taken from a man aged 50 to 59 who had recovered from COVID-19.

CDR3 region: CASSQQANTEAFF. The CDR3 coding sequence is TGTGCCAGCAGCCAACAGGCGAACACTGAAGCTTTCTTT. The gene calls are TRBV14 and TRBJ1-1, with D hard to call. Germline assignment: CDR1 SGHDN and CDR2 FVKESK. The CDR3 totals 13 residues. V lost 2 bases and J 1 base, leaving 5 bases between the germline ends.

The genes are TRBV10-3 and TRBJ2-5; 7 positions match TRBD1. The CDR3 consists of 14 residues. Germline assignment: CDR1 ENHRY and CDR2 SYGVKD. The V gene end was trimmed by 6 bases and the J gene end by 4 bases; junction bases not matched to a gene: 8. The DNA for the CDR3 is TGTGCCATCAGGCCGGGACAGACAACAGAGACCCAGTACTTC. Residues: CAIRPGQTTETQYF.

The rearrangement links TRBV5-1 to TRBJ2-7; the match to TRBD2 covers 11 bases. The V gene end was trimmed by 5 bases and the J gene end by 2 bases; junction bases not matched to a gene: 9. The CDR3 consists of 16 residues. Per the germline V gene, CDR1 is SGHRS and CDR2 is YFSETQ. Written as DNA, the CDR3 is TGCGCCAGCAGGACATATGGGACTAGCGGTACCTACGAGCAGTACTTC. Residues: CASRTYGTSGTYEQYF.